The entry that follows covers one TCR beta chain sequence. Its antigen is currently not known. Base qualities are not provided; no much larger clone lies one nucleotide away. The data originate from a study of blood T cell repertoires in COVID-19 (dated by TCRdb to the early 2020s). With respect to the entire study: The collaborator samples originated in the United States, Italy and Spain and spanned the acute and convalescent phases of COVID-19. The sample metadata nearly always contained a de-identified subject ID, COVID-19 status, age in years and sex. The samples were drawn from the first 160 participants of the ongoing ImmuneRACE study and from under 1,500 subjects provided by 6 global collaborators. Where HLA class I and class II types were available, the types were taken from metadata supplied by the sample provider, not from assay-based typing. The material from the prospective study consisted of cDNA or gDNA derived from T cells, B-cell-depleted T cells, or PBMCs. Deeply sampled blood TCRbeta repertoires from subjects exposed to, actively infected with, or recovered from COVID-19 were included in the dataset. The repertoires were released in a freely available public database meant as a resource for research on the immune response to SARS-CoV-2.

CDR1 SQVTM and CDR2 ANQGSEA were looked up in the germline V gene. Here V drops 7 bases and J drops 10 bases, and the junction holds 5 bases not matched to any gene. The CDR3 holds 13 amino acids from the cysteine to the phenylalanine. Just the 39-base CDR3 DNA is kept, in frame starting at base 1. Participants in the prospective study were enrolled through a virtual design, were aged roughly 18 to 90 years, and lived in 20 to 30 United States geographic areas. In the prospective study, cohorts were assigned on the basis of participant-reported clinical history obtained from a screening survey and a study questionnaire. In the prospective study, whole blood, serum and a nasopharyngeal or oropharyngeal swab were collected from each participant by mobile phlebotomists. Prospective study participants could optionally give additional blood draws and questionnaires over an approximately 2-month period. Prospective study blood samples were shipped either frozen or at room temperature before DNA extraction.

TCRbeta CDR3 regions were amplified from genomic DNA by means of the immunoSEQ Assay, a bias-controlled multiplex PCR. Per the original workflow: Within the assay, amplification of reference gene primers was used to estimate how many nucleated cells each sample contained. To quantify the absolute abundance of each unique TCRbeta CDR3 rearrangement, sequence reads were collapsed and filtered. For each sample, productive Simpson clonality was calculated by taking the square root of Simpson's diversity index across productive rearrangements. What TCRdb holds here is the immuneACCESS table cut down to in-frame rearrangements. Part of the clones is not present; checked against another copy, under half of the missing clones reflect an unresolved V gene, and the others are unexplained. V and J calls plus clone size are reproduced from that table; the DNA served to infer D and trimming. Here the sample has under 250,000 clones; roughly 85% occur a single time. The top ten clonotypes cover about 9.3% of the sample.

Points the paper makes about the study in general: Clinical and demographic metadata were provided uncurated, with the amount varying by source and participant.

This receptor was identified in a woman aged 45-60 years with acute COVID-19. The chain joins TRBV29-1 to TRBJ2-1, with 15 bases in between that match TRBD2. Sequenced input: PBMCs or T cells enriched from blood (not recorded which). The CDR3 is CSAWTSGGAEQFF. The nucleotide sequence is TGCAGCGCTTGGACTAGCGGGGGGGCGGAGCAGTTCTTC.